A single T cell receptor beta chain is shown here with its context. Primers for the PCR totalled 60 Vbeta and 13 Jbeta. The method was immunoSEQ multiplex PCR; TCRdb's version includes in-frame clones alone and lacks a portion of them. The profile shows around 76,000 clones, less than 85% of them singletons. The CDR3 consists of 13 residues. Trimming shortened V by 1 base and J by 6 bases, and 7 bases separated the two germline ends. Germline-derived CDR1 and CDR2 are MDHEN and SYDVKM. This record comes from a study of cytomegalovirus exposure and HLA in healthy donors. This clonotype was obtained from a woman between 50 and 59 years old in good health and CMV-seropositive. The chain has TRBV28 and TRBJ2-1; no clear D gene. Material for sequencing was PBMCs. The CDR3 DNA reads as TGTGCCAGCAGTTTATTGGCGGCCAATGAGCAGTTCTTC. This translates into CASSLLAANEQFF.